This T cell receptor beta chain is from a study of cytomegalovirus exposure and HLA in healthy donors. General observations from the study: Clusters of TCRs from the first cohort tended to co-occur in the roughly 120 validation repertoires (as a later analysis found). Cytomegalovirus-associated status was assigned to about 170 TCR beta chains. Most TCR sequences proved rare, with some public TCRs found in many donors.

Assay used: immunoSEQ multiplex PCR; TCRdb lists only in-frame clones, some missing. The data hold some 140,000 clones, with 89% observed a single time. With 5 bases clipped from V and 2 bases from J, the junction kept 7 bases outside the gene matches. This CDR3 contains 15 residues. Germline V CDR1 and CDR2: MDHEN, SYDVKM. Separation from the roughly 600-subject first cohort characterized the roughly 110-subject validation cohort, to which the donors belonged. As regards this clone: Its antigen is currently unknown.

The genes are TRBV28 and TRBJ1-2; 8 bases are shared with TRBD1. Input material: PBMCs. This clonotype was obtained from a young woman in good health and CMV-seropositive. CDR3 region: CASSTNGQGNYGYTF. The CDR3 DNA reads as TGTGCCAGCAGTACCAACGGACAGGGAAACTATGGCTACACCTTC.